This TCR beta chain was sequenced in a study of blood T cells in healthy people across ages. Comments on this clonotype: Because the CDR3 is missing its conserved closing phenylalanine or tryptophan, this is likely a read error.

The use of a sample-barcoded 5' primer and a J-beta primer mix characterized a second PCR of roughly 6 to 11 cycles. MiXCR, applied by TCRdb to the 5' RACE reads, yields one record per CDR3 protein. Among more than 500,000 distinct CDR3 sequences listed, roughly a quarter were seen once. Total RNA, at least 5 micrograms per sample, came from PBMCs. This CDR3 has 20 amino acids. Germline values: CDR1 SGHRS, CDR2 YFSETQ. V trimming: 4 bases; J trimming: 0 bases; junction bases outside the gene matches: 16. These same records also appear under a second study, on T cells of mothers and their children.

The TCR was taken from a boy aged 2-15 years in good health. V gene TRBV5-1 combines with J gene TRBJ2-4; 10 positions match TRBD1. The specimen sequenced was blood. CDR3 region: CASSLTQIDRGLGAKNIQYS. CDR3 in DNA: TGCGCCAGCAGCCTCACTCAAATAGACAGGGGGCTCGGAGCCAAAAACATTCAGTACTCC.